What follows are 26 T cell receptor beta chains derived from one specimen sequenced in a study of cytomegalovirus exposure and HLA in healthy donors (dated 2017 in TCRdb). Receptor libraries were prepared by the immunoSEQ multiplex PCR assay. For the multiplex PCR, a mixture combining 60 forward primers for TCR Vbeta segments and 13 reverse primers for TCR Jbeta segments was used. What TCRdb holds here is the immuneACCESS table cut down to in-frame rearrangements. Part of the clones is not present; checked against another copy, under half of the missing clones reflect an unresolved V gene, and the others are unexplained. This sample gives approximately 160,000 clones in total; over 60% of them show up just once. The ten largest clonotypes hold 1.5% to 2% of the sample. Sequencing used PBMCs. All receptors come from a woman aged 30 to 39 in good health and CMV-seronegative.

V is TRBV29-1 and J is TRBJ1-6, with a tentative D call TRBD1 (5 bases). Deletions cut 6 bases from V and 9 bases from J, with 15 bases between. Germline lookup yields CDR1 SQVTM and CDR2 ANQGSEA. This CDR3 comprises 13 residues. The CDR3 region is CSVGEAGVSPLHF. The CDR3 coding sequence is TGCAGCGTAGGCGAGGCGGGGGTTTCACCCCTCCACTTT.

The rearrangement joins TRBV4-2 to TRBJ2-5, with 9 nucleotides matching TRBD2. The assigned J gene may be wrong: the sequence end matches TRBJ2-7 better. The CDR3 runs 16 residues. Germline V gene data show CDR1 as LGHNA and CDR2 as YNFKEQ. The CDR3 nucleotides are TGTGCCAGCAGCCAAGAGATTAGCGGGAGCATTGGCGAGCAGTACTTC. Its protein product is CASSQEISGSIGEQYF.

V is TRBV6-5 and J is TRBJ1-4, with D unresolved. Deletions cut 0 bases from V and 7 bases from J, with 9 bases between. The CDR3 contains 14 residues. Germline values: CDR1 MNHEY, CDR2 SVGAGI. CDR3 sequence reads: CASSYSFEGEKLFF. The CDR3 bases are TGTGCCAGCAGTTACTCGTTTGAGGGTGAAAAACTGTTTTTT.

The V gene is TRBV28, the J gene TRBJ2-7; 9 nucleotides align to TRBD1. Germline V gene data show CDR1 as MDHEN and CDR2 as SYDVKM. Germline trimming cut 8 bases from V and 0 bases from J; bases unmatched to any gene: 11. The CDR3 is 16 amino acids. CDR3 bases: TGTGCCAGCGTTAATAGTCCGGGACAGGGCTCCTACGAGCAGTACTTC. It translates to CASVNSPGQGSYEQYF.

CDR3 in amino acids: CAWSGSGASSYEQYF. In nucleotides, the CDR3 is TGTGCCTGGAGTGGATCAGGGGCATCGTCCTACGAGCAGTACTTC. The chain uses TRBV30 and TRBJ2-7; a possible D gene is TRBD1 (6 bases). V was pared by 1 base and J by 1 base, with 14 bases between. Germline V gives CDR1 GTSNPN, CDR2 SVGIG (reference sequence). The CDR3 runs 15 residues.

This clone was seen more than once but under ten times. Other nucleotide sequences in the sample specify the same CDR3. CDR3 sequence reads: CASRQGQETQYF. The CDR3 DNA sequence: TGTGCCAGCAGGCAGGGTCAAGAGACCCAGTACTTC. The V gene is TRBV28, the J gene TRBJ2-5; possible D gene TRBD1, 5 bases. The CDR3 is 12 residues long. Germline V gene lookup returns CDR1 MDHEN and CDR2 SYDVKM. Between the trimmed V and J ends, which lost 6 bases and 2 bases, there was a span of 7 bases.

This clone was counted between two and nine times. The sample holds other DNA sequences that translate to the same CDR3. The V call is TRBV5-1, the J call TRBJ2-2; 10 positions match TRBD2. Germline V gene data show CDR1 as SGHRS and CDR2 as YFSETQ. V lost 0 bases and J lost 6; bases outside the gene matches: 2. This CDR3 has 15 residues. CDR3 protein: CASSLALAGPGELFF. The CDR3 DNA follows: TGCGCCAGCAGCTTGGCACTAGCGGGACCCGGGGAGCTGTTTTTT.

The chain combines TRBV19 with TRBJ1-2, with D possibly TRBD1 on 6 matching bases. The germline V and J ends were trimmed by 5 bases and 4 bases, with 11 bases remaining between them. The CDR3 consists of 13 residues. Germline values: CDR1 LNHDA, CDR2 SQIVND (reference sequence). The CDR3 sequence is CASSPTGRYGYTF. CDR3 DNA: TGTGCCAGTAGTCCGACAGGTCGCTATGGCTACACCTTC.

V gene TRBV9 combines with J gene TRBJ2-2; 7 nucleotides match TRBD2. The V gene's germline CDR1 is SGDLS and CDR2 YYNGEE. The trim removed 4 bases at V and 3 bases at J, leaving 9 bases unmatched. The CDR3 sequence is 16 residues long. CDR3 DNA sequence: TGTGCCAGCAGCACCGCGGGGGTAGCTTACACCGGGGAGCTGTTTTTT. Translating gives CASSTAGVAYTGELFF.

In this sample, this clone turned up once. The V gene is TRBV9, the J gene TRBJ1-1; tentatively, D is TRBD1 (5 bases). The CDR3 spans 15 residues. The V end lost 0 bases, the J end lost 3 bases, and 12 bases lay between the germline ends. CDR1 and CDR2 (germline): SGDLS, YYNGEE. The CDR3 reads CASSVAGGTYTEAFF. CDR3 bases: TGTGCCAGCAGCGTAGCTGGGGGGACCTACACTGAAGCTTTCTTT. The variable domain in full, completed from reference TRBV9 and TRBJ1-1, reads DSGVTQTPKHLITATGQRVTLRCSPRSGDLSVYWYQQSLDQGLQFLIQYYNGEERAKGNILERFSAQQFPDLHSELNLSSLELGDSALYFCASSVAGGTYTEAFFGQGTRLTVV.

The rearrangement joins TRBV6-5 to TRBJ1-4, with 8 bases fitting TRBD1. CDR1 and CDR2 from the germline V gene are MNHEY and SVGAGI. The J segment lost 7 bases and the V segment lost 2 bases, leaving 3 bases of the junction unmatched. The length of the CDR3 is 14 residues. The CDR3 reads CASSYDRGSEKLFF. In DNA, the CDR3 is TGTGCCAGCAGTTACGACAGGGGTAGTGAAAAACTGTTTTTT.

J is TRBJ2-7 and V is TRBV15, with 8 bases aligning to TRBD1. Germline loops: CDR1 LNHNV, CDR2 YYDKDF (reference sequence). The CDR3 is 13 amino acids. The V segment lost 9 bases and the J segment 3 bases; nucleotides outside the gene matches: 7. The CDR3 coding sequence is TGTGCCACGGCCGTAGGACAGGGCTACGAGCAGTACTTC. Its translation is CATAVGQGYEQYF.

This clone showed up just a few times. The chain recombines TRBV7-2 with TRBJ2-4; 11 positions match TRBD2. The ends lost 5 bases at V and 5 bases at J; junction bases unmatched: 5. The CDR3 is 15 amino acids. CDR1 and CDR2 from the germline V gene are SGHTA and FQGNSA. The DNA of the CDR3 is TGTGCCAGCAGCCCGCCGGGACTAGCGGAAAACATTCAGTACTTC. It translates to CASSPPGLAENIQYF. Looking up the rest from reference TRBV7-2 and TRBJ2-4 gives the full variable domain: GAGVSQSPSNKVTEKGKDVELRCDPISGHTALYWYRQSLGQGLEFLIYFQGNSAPDKSGLPSDRFSAERTGGSVSTLTIQRTQQEDSAVYLCASSPPGLAENIQYFGAGTRLSVL.

The chain uses TRBV28 and TRBJ1-5, with a tentative D call TRBD1 (5 bases). Germline V gene lookup returns CDR1 MDHEN and CDR2 SYDVKM. V lost 2 bases to trimming and J lost 8 bases, with 16 bases between them. CDR3 size: 15 residues. CDR3 nucleotides: TGTGCCAGCAGTTTAGGAGGGGCCGGAATTAAGCCCCAGCATTTT. Its protein product is CASSLGGAGIKPQHF.

The rearrangement uses TRBV6-5 and TRBJ1-5; D remains ambiguous. The CDR3 runs 15 residues. Trimming removed 0 bases from V and 5 bases from J, with 11 bases in between. Germline V gene sequence: CDR1 MNHEY, CDR2 SVGAGI. The CDR3 sequence: CASSYSGRGDQPQHF. The DNA for the CDR3 is TGTGCCAGCAGTTACTCGGGTAGAGGTGATCAGCCCCAGCATTTT.

The chain links TRBV28 to TRBJ1-2; TRBD1 matches at 7 bases. CDR3 size: 15 residues. V shed 7 bases and J 8 bases; nucleotides not matched to a gene: 16. Germline CDR1 is MDHEN and CDR2 is SYDVKM. CDR3 region: CASIPLGGGSGGYTF. The DNA for the CDR3 is TGTGCCAGCATCCCACTAGGGGGCGGGTCGGGGGGCTACACCTTC.

The genes are TRBV9 and TRBJ1-1; 8 nucleotides agree with TRBD1. The CDR3 is 17 amino acids. Germline-derived CDR1 and CDR2 are SGDLS and YYNGEE. V gave up 0 bases and J gave up 5 bases; unmatched junction bases: 12. CDR3 nucleotide sequence: TGTGCCAGCAGCGTAGGAGCCGGACAGGGCTCGGTAACTGAAGCTTTCTTT. It yields the protein CASSVGAGQGSVTEAFF.

The V and J genes are TRBV6-5 and TRBJ1-6, with a weak D call TRBD1 (6 bases). The CDR3 has 16 amino acids. CDR1 is MNHEY and CDR2 is SVGAGI in the germline V gene. V was trimmed by 4 bases and J by 4 bases, leaving 14 bases between them. This CDR3 reads CASSSGQRPYNSPLHF. DNA of the CDR3: TGTGCCAGCAGTTCAGGACAGCGACCTTATAATTCACCCCTCCACTTT.

J is TRBJ2-5 and V is TRBV7-9; D not resolved. This CDR3 has 12 amino acids. V was shortened by 4 bases and J by 4 bases, with 7 bases between the two germline ends. Germline CDR1 reads SEHNR; CDR2 reads FQNEAQ (reference sequence). This CDR3 reads CASSSSGETQYF. The DNA of the CDR3 is TGTGCCAGCAGCTCTAGTGGAGAGACCCAGTACTTC.

With regard to this clone: Within the sample, other DNA sequences also encode this same CDR3. V and J are TRBV5-1 and TRBJ2-5, with D tentatively TRBD1 (5 bases). Trimming removed 0 bases from V and 4 bases from J, with 7 bases in between. The CDR3 sequence is 13 residues long. Germline CDR1 SGHRS, CDR2 YFSETQ. CDR3 amino acids: CASSLVGAETQYF. The CDR3 DNA reads TGCGCCAGCAGCTTGGTTGGGGCAGAGACCCAGTACTTC. Complete variable domain (other parts from reference TRBV5-1 and TRBJ2-5): KAGVTQTPRYLIKTRGQQVTLSCSPISGHRSVSWYQQTPGQGLQFLFEYFSETQRNKGNFPGRFSGRQFSNSRSEMNVSTLELGDSALYLCASSLVGAETQYFGPGTRLLVL.

This clone occurred a few times. This chain uses TRBV5-6 with TRBJ2-5; the D gene is possibly TRBD1 (7 bases). Germline loops: CDR1 SGHDT, CDR2 YYEEEE. The V gene lost 4 bases and the J gene lost 1 base, with 14 bases spanning the gap. The CDR3 consists of 15 residues. CDR3 nucleotide sequence: TGTGCCAGCAGCACTAGCTACAGGGGCCAAGAGACCCAGTACTTC. This encodes CASSTSYRGQETQYF.

In DNA form, the CDR3 reads TGTGCCAGTAGTTCCGGGACAGGGAAGGAAAGCTATGGCTACACCTTC. Amino acids: CASSSGTGKESYGYTF. J is TRBJ1-2 and V is TRBV19; 9 bases agree with TRBD1. Germline V CDR1 and CDR2: LNHDA, SQIVND (reference sequence). This CDR3 has 16 amino acids. With 5 bases clipped from V and 4 bases from J, the junction kept 11 bases outside the gene matches.

The chain links TRBV4-2 to TRBJ2-2; 9 bases align to TRBD2. CDR1 and CDR2 from the germline V gene are LGHNA and YNFKEQ. This CDR3 comprises 18 residues. J lost 4 bases, V lost 1 base, and 10 bases had no gene match. The CDR3 is CASSQAVASGAVTGELFF. The CDR3 DNA reads TGTGCCAGCAGCCAAGCGGTGGCTAGCGGGGCCGTCACCGGGGAGCTGTTTTTT.

This clone has only a few counts. In nucleotides, the CDR3 is TGTGCCAGCAGCGGAACTAAACAGGGCCATGAGCAGTTCTTC. This codes for CASSGTKQGHEQFF. The chain joins TRBV5-6 to TRBJ2-1; weak D call: TRBD1 (6 bases). V was pared by 4 bases and J by 8 bases, with 16 bases between. The CDR3 is made up of 14 amino acids. Germline-derived CDR1 and CDR2 are SGHDT and YYEEEE. The whole variable domain, remainder taken from reference TRBV5-6 and TRBJ2-1, is DAGVTQSPTHLIKTRGQQVTLRCSPKSGHDTVSWYQQALGQGPQFIFQYYEEEERQRGNFPDRFSGHQFPNYSSELNVNALLLGDSALYLCASSGTKQGHEQFFGPGTRLTVL.

CDR3 in DNA: TGTGCCAGCAGCCCTTCTAGCGGGAGCTATGAGCAGTTCTTC. Residues: CASSPSSGSYEQFF. The V gene is TRBV7-3, the J gene TRBJ2-1; TRBD2 aligns across 10 bases. The germline V gene has CDR1 SGHTA and CDR2 FQGTGA. The junction had 6 bases not matched to a gene; V was cut back by 5 bases and J by 8 bases. The CDR3 loop spans 14 amino acids.

This clone was counted a single time. The chain has TRBV18 and TRBJ1-5; D is uncertain. Trimming pared 3 bases from V and 2 bases from J, leaving 8 bases between. This CDR3 has 14 amino acids. Germline CDR1 is KGHSH and CDR2 is LQKENI. For the CDR3, the DNA is TGTGCCAGCTCACCGATTTCGGGCAATCAGCCCCAGCATTTT. Translation: CASSPISGNQPQHF.